Following are 27 T cell receptor beta chains from one sample sequenced in a study of T cell responses to AZD1222 COVID-19 vaccine. Clones were sequenced by immunoSEQ multiplex PCR, and TCRdb holds only the in-frame ones, with some missing. The profile shows under 150,000 clones, around 93% of them singletons. The sample consisted of peripheral blood, taken on day 0 of AZD1222 vaccination. These TCRs come from an adult in good health.

The rearrangement links TRBV15 to TRBJ1-6; unclear D gene. The CDR3 runs 15 residues. V lost 0 bases and J 12 bases, leaving 15 bases between the germline ends. The V gene's germline CDR1 is LNHNV and CDR2 YYDKDF (reference sequence). CDR3 coding DNA: TGTGCCACCAGCAGAGATATTGGGGTTAAGGGACCCCTCCACTTT. Protein product: CATSRDIGVKGPLHF.

This chain links TRBV3-1 (or the pseudogene TRBV3-2) with TRBJ2-7; D may match TRBD1 or TRBD2 (6 bases each). From germline, CDR1 is LGHDT and CDR2 YNNKEL (reference sequence). The CDR3 is made up of 14 amino acids. V gave up 4 bases and J gave up 1 base, with 11 bases separating them. The CDR3 nucleotides are TGTGCCAGCAGCCCGGGGGCTCGGTCCTACGAGCAGTACTTC. Amino acids: CASSPGARSYEQYF.

For this clone: One end of the junction is discordant with germline, which a read error may explain. This chain joins TRBV5-1 and TRBJ2-3; D unresolved. The CDR3 extends over 13 amino acids. In germline, CDR1 is SGHRS, CDR2 YFSETQ. CDR3 amino acids: CAGSKDSTDTQYF. The CDR3 bases are TGCGCCGGCAGCAAGGACAGCACAGATACGCAGTATTTT.

This chain uses TRBV23-1 with TRBJ2-7; D uncertain. TRBV23-1 is flagged as an ORF with uncertain function. V was cut by 11 bases and J by 2 bases, with 16 bases left in between. The CDR3 loop spans 13 amino acids. In DNA, the CDR3 is TGCGCCCCCCACGAAAAGGTACCCTACGAGCAGTACTTC. Its protein product is CAPHEKVPYEQYF.

The V call is TRBV6-5, the J call TRBJ2-7; D remains unclear. The CDR3 runs 14 residues. CDR1 is MNHEY, CDR2 SVGAGI, per germline. The V gene lost 4 bases and the J gene lost 3 bases, with 13 bases spanning the gap. The CDR3 protein is CASSFSTLIYEQYF. In nucleotides, the CDR3 is TGTGCCAGCAGTTTTTCTACCCTAATCTACGAGCAGTACTTC.

The V gene is TRBV9, the J gene TRBJ1-3, with 9 bases lining up with TRBD1. V was pared by 4 bases and J by 0 bases, with 5 bases of the junction left unmatched. CDR1 and CDR2 (germline): SGDLS, YYNGEE. The CDR3 extends over 16 amino acids. CDR3: CASSRTGDFSGNTIYF. DNA of the CDR3: TGTGCCAGCAGCAGGACAGGGGATTTCTCTGGAAACACCATATATTTT.

The rearrangement uses TRBV5-1 and TRBJ1-5; TRBD1 is a possible D gene (6 bases). With 4 bases removed from V and 4 bases from J, the gap between germline ends came to 18 bases. The length of the CDR3 is 16 residues. The germline CDR1 and CDR2 sequences are SGHRS and YFSETQ. CDR3 nucleotides: TGCGCCAGCAGCCAGACCCCAGGGGCCAAAAATCAGCCCCAGCATTTT. It specifies CASSQTPGAKNQPQHF.

The V gene is TRBV4-3, the J gene TRBJ1-3, with a weak D call TRBD1 (6 bases). This CDR3 is 16 amino acids long. Germline CDR1 reads LGHNA; CDR2 reads YSLEER. V lost 1 base and J 6 bases, leaving 16 bases between the germline ends. CDR3 sequence reads: CASSQARRGFENTIYF. CDR3 sequence (DNA): TGCGCCAGCAGCCAAGCTCGCAGGGGCTTTGAAAACACCATATATTTT.

The chain is built from TRBV3-1 (or the pseudogene TRBV3-2) and TRBJ2-3; tentative D call: TRBD1 (5 bases). V lost 7 bases and J lost 13, with 21 bases in between. Germline CDR1 and CDR2: LGHDT and YNNKEL (reference sequence). CDR3 length: 13 amino acids. CDR3 region: CASTLNWGAEKYF. The CDR3 bases are TGTGCCAGCACCTTAAACTGGGGCGCGGAGAAGTATTTT.

This clone was found once. This rearrangement joins TRBV10-3 to TRBJ2-1; D not certain. This CDR3 spans 14 amino acids. The germline V and J ends were trimmed by 6 bases and 9 bases, with 18 bases remaining between them. The germline V gene encodes CDR1 ENHRY and CDR2 SYGVKD. DNA of the CDR3: TGTGCCATCAGCGAAAATCCACAAGCAGGTGAGCAGTTCTTC. This gives the protein CAISENPQAGEQFF.

The chain employs TRBV27 and TRBJ1-2, with 8 bases identical to TRBD1. V trimming: 3 bases; J trimming: 7 bases; junction bases outside the gene matches: 4. There are 13 residues in the CDR3. CDR1 is MNHEY and CDR2 is SMNVEV in the germline V gene (reference sequence). CDR3 residues: CASSLGTGRGYTF. In nucleotides, the CDR3 is TGTGCCAGCAGTTTGGGGACAGGACGTGGCTACACCTTC.

The CDR3 coding sequence is TGTGCCACCAGTGAGAAGGCCAGGAACTATGGCTACACCTTC. Amino acids: CATSEKARNYGYTF. The V gene is TRBV24-1, the J gene TRBJ1-2; D call uncertain. Per the germline V gene, CDR1 is KGHDR and CDR2 is SFDVKD. V lost 4 bases, J lost 2 bases, and 10 bases lay in between. The CDR3 totals 14 residues.

This chain connects TRBV11-3 to TRBJ2-7, with 8 bases aligning to TRBD2. With 1 base clipped from V and 4 bases from J, the junction kept 6 bases outside the gene matches. Germline-derived CDR1 and CDR2 are SGHNT and YENEEA. The CDR3 has 15 amino acids. DNA of the CDR3: TGTGCCAGCAGCTTAGGCTTTCGGGAGGGATACGAGCAGTACTTC. As protein: CASSLGFREGYEQYF.

In this sample, this clone turned up a few times. The chain employs TRBV5-1 and TRBJ1-2; 9 nucleotides align to TRBD1. Germline CDR1 and CDR2: SGHRS and YFSETQ. The J segment lost 8 bases and the V segment lost 4 bases, leaving 6 bases of the junction unmatched. The CDR3 is made up of 13 amino acids. The CDR3 DNA sequence: TGCGCCAGCAGCCTACAGGGGGCCCACGGCTACACCTTC. It is translated as CASSLQGAHGYTF.

There are a few counts of this clone. The chain joins TRBV11-3 to TRBJ1-1, with a weak D call TRBD1 (5 bases). The CDR3 sequence is 13 residues long. With 1 base removed from V and 6 bases from J, the gap between germline ends came to 9 bases. The germline V gene encodes CDR1 SGHNT and CDR2 YENEEA. DNA for the CDR3: TGTGCCAGCAGCTTAGTATGGGGCTCTGAAGCTTTCTTT. It translates to CASSLVWGSEAFF.

The chain couples TRBV10-3 to TRBJ1-6; TRBD1 agrees at 7 bases. The CDR3 is 14 residues long. Germline CDR1 is ENHRY and CDR2 is SYGVKD. V trimming: 6 bases; J trimming: 9 bases; junction bases outside the gene matches: 8. CDR3 DNA: TGTGCCATCAGCCAGCCAGGGGGGGGTTCACCCCTCCACTTT. It codes for CAISQPGGGSPLHF.

This rearrangement joins TRBV11-2 to TRBJ2-7; D may match TRBD1 or TRBD2 (5 bases each). The V and J ends lost 4 bases and 2 bases respectively, with 12 bases between them. The CDR3 covers 14 residues. Per germline, CDR1 SGHAT and CDR2 FQNNGV. Written as DNA, the CDR3 is TGTGCCAGCAGCTCCCTCGGGGCCCCCTACGAGCAGTACTTC. It encodes CASSSLGAPYEQYF.

This chain links TRBV27 with TRBJ2-1, with 8 bases that match TRBD2. V dropped 1 base and J dropped 8; count of bases not matched to a gene: 7. Germline-derived CDR1 and CDR2 are MNHEY and SMNVEV (reference sequence). The CDR3 is 15 amino acids. The DNA of the CDR3 is TGTGCCAGCAGTTTATACGCGGGGGGTGAAGATGAGCAGTTCTTC. Translating it yields CASSLYAGGEDEQFF.

J is TRBJ2-7 and V is TRBV6-5; 8 nucleotides agree with TRBD1. After removal of 7 bases from V and 3 bases from J, the junction contained 8 bases not matched to a gene. CDR3 length: 14 amino acids. Germline lookup yields CDR1 MNHEY and CDR2 SVGAGI. The CDR3 here is CASTPGTGSYEQYF. The CDR3 region has the DNA TGTGCCAGCACCCCCGGGACAGGCAGCTACGAGCAGTACTTC.

The chain joins TRBV5-6 to TRBJ1-1, with D uncertain. Germline values: CDR1 SGHDT, CDR2 YYEEEE. Trimming cost V 4 bases and J 3 bases, with 7 bases left between them. The CDR3 consists of 12 residues. CDR3 bases: TGTGCCAGCAGCGTAGGATACACTGAAGCTTTCTTT. This sequence encodes CASSVGYTEAFF.

In this sample, this clone turned up once. The rearrangement links TRBV5-1 to TRBJ2-1; D is perhaps TRBD1 (5 bases). V was clipped by 3 bases and J by 4 bases, with 17 bases between them. The CDR3 sequence is 16 residues long. Germline loops: CDR1 SGHRS, CDR2 YFSETQ. DNA of the CDR3: TGCGCCAGCAGCTCAGGGCAGGGCCCCCCTTACAATGAGCAGTTCTTC. This codes for CASSSGQGPPYNEQFF.

This clone has a single count. The chain has TRBV5-1 and TRBJ2-3; D is perhaps TRBD2 (6 bases). The CDR3 totals 15 residues. Germline CDR1 reads SGHRS; CDR2 reads YFSETQ. Trimming stripped 2 bases from V and 1 base from J, with 11 bases between. CDR3 in amino acids: CASSFGTGGTDTQYF. The CDR3 bases are TGCGCCAGCAGCTTTGGGACGGGGGGCACAGATACGCAGTATTTT. The variable domain in full, with the rest retrieved from reference TRBV5-1 and TRBJ2-3, is KAGVTQTPRYLIKTRGQQVTLSCSPISGHRSVSWYQQTPGQGLQFLFEYFSETQRNKGNFPGRFSGRQFSNSRSEMNVSTLELGDSALYLCASSFGTGGTDTQYFGPGTRLTVL.

The genes are TRBV6-5 and TRBJ2-3, with D maybe TRBD1 (6 bases). The germline CDR1 and CDR2 sequences are MNHEY and SVGAGI. V was pared by 6 bases and J by 4 bases, with 14 bases between. The CDR3 totals 14 residues. As DNA, the CDR3 is TGTGCCAGCAGGAAACTAGAGGGGGCAGATACGCAGTATTTT. Translation: CASRKLEGADTQYF.

This clone was counted between two and nine times. V usage is TRBV7-8 and J usage is TRBJ2-7, with D possibly being TRBD2 (6 bases). The V and J ends lost 1 base and 2 bases respectively, with 12 bases between them. CDR1 and CDR2 from the germline V gene are SGHVS and FQNEAQ. CDR3 length equals 15 residues. The CDR3 region is CASSLELPGAYEQYF. DNA for the CDR3: TGTGCCAGCAGCTTAGAACTGCCGGGGGCCTACGAGCAGTACTTC.

The chain uses TRBV10-3 and TRBJ2-1, with D unresolved. The V end lost 0 bases, the J end lost 3 bases, and 6 bases lay between the germline ends. Looked up from germline, CDR1 is ENHRY and CDR2 is SYGVKD. CDR3 length equals 14 residues. The DNA of the CDR3 is TGTGCCATCAGTGAGTCTAACAGCTACAATGAGCAGTTCTTC. It yields the protein CAISESNSYNEQFF.

The V and J genes are TRBV3-1 (or the pseudogene TRBV3-2) and TRBJ2-2, with 9 bases identical to TRBD2. V lost 6 bases, J lost 1 base, and 0 bases stayed unmatched. CDR1 is LGHDT and CDR2 is YNNKEL in the germline V gene (reference sequence). This CDR3 is 14 amino acids long. Here the CDR3 reads CASSSGGNTGELFF. For the CDR3, the DNA is TGTGCCAGCAGTAGCGGGGGGAACACCGGGGAGCTGTTTTTT.

The CDR3 nucleotides are TGTGCCAGCAGTTCCCTAGGTACTGAAGCTTTCTTT. As protein: CASSSLGTEAFF. This chain joins TRBV27 and TRBJ1-1, with unresolved D. The CDR3 is 12 amino acids. Looked up from germline, CDR1 is MNHEY and CDR2 is SMNVEV (reference sequence). With 4 bases removed from V and 5 bases from J, the gap between germline ends came to 8 bases.